A selection of T cell receptor beta chains follows, all from one sample in a study of cytomegalovirus exposure and HLA in healthy donors. TCRdb's copy holds only in-frame clones and misses some; the assay was immunoSEQ multiplex PCR. This sample's table reports under 70,000 clones. Sequencing was done on a sample of PBMCs. These TCRs come from a female donor in good health and CMV-seropositive. Both conserved end residues are part of each CDR3. Fields, in order: V gene, D gene, J gene, CDR3 protein, CDR3 DNA. The D gene is left open where the match is weak.

V gene: TRBV9; D gene: .; J gene: TRBJ1-1; CDR3 protein: CASSVATSRTEAFF; CDR3 DNA: TGTGCCAGCAGCGTAGCTACGTCGCGCACTGAAGCTTTCTTT
V gene: TRBV28; D gene: TRBD1; J gene: TRBJ2-7; CDR3 protein: CASSLPATGTGVSYEQYF; CDR3 DNA: TGTGCCAGCAGTCTACCGGCCACCGGGACAGGCGTTTCCTACGAGCAGTACTTC
V gene: TRBV29-1; D gene: .; J gene: TRBJ2-7; CDR3 protein: CSVEEGTTDYEQYF; CDR3 DNA: TGCAGCGTTGAAGAGGGGACAACCGACTACGAGCAGTACTTC
V gene: TRBV21-1; D gene: .; J gene: TRBJ1-1; CDR3 protein: CASSKGRGTEAFF; CDR3 DNA: TGTGCCAGCAGCAAAGGAAGGGGCACTGAAGCTTTCTTT
V gene: TRBV10-2; D gene: TRBD1; J gene: TRBJ2-7; CDR3 protein: CASSESYRGHEQYF; CDR3 DNA: TGCGCCAGCAGTGAATCTTACAGGGGGCACGAGCAGTACTTC
V gene: TRBV4-3; D gene: .; J gene: TRBJ2-1; CDR3 protein: CASSRNGGGEYNEQFF; CDR3 DNA: TGCGCCAGCAGCCGGAATGGGGGCGGAGAGTACAATGAGCAGTTCTTC
V gene: TRBV30; D gene: .; J gene: TRBJ1-3; CDR3 protein: CAWRVAGISGNTIYF; CDR3 DNA: TGTGCCTGGAGAGTCGCAGGTATCTCTGGAAACACCATATATTTT
V gene: TRBV29-1; D gene: TRBD1; J gene: TRBJ2-2; CDR3 protein: CSAGVRGRGTGELFF; CDR3 DNA: TGCAGCGCTGGGGTTAGGGGGCGCGGCACCGGGGAGCTGTTTTTT
V gene: TRBV30; D gene: TRBD1; J gene: TRBJ2-7; CDR3 protein: CAWISGTGGYEQYF; CDR3 DNA: TGTGCCTGGATCTCCGGGACAGGGGGGTACGAGCAGTACTTC
V gene: TRBV14; D gene: TRBD2; J gene: TRBJ2-1; CDR3 protein: CASSHVAGDFDNEQFF; CDR3 DNA: TGTGCCAGCAGCCACGTTGCGGGAGATTTCGACAATGAGCAGTTCTTC
V gene: TRBV7-3; D gene: TRBD2; J gene: TRBJ2-1; CDR3 protein: CASSRMAGGPYEQFF; CDR3 DNA: TGTGCCAGCAGTCGTATGGCGGGGGGGCCTTATGAGCAGTTCTTC
V gene: TRBV28; D gene: TRBD1; J gene: TRBJ1-4; CDR3 protein: CASSSSTGFEKLFF; CDR3 DNA: TGTGCCAGCAGTTCATCGACAGGGTTTGAAAAACTGTTTTTT
V gene: TRBV5-1; D gene: .; J gene: TRBJ1-3; CDR3 protein: CASSHDRFTGNTIYF; CDR3 DNA: TGCGCCAGCAGCCACGACAGGTTTACTGGAAACACCATATATTTT
V gene: TRBV11-3; D gene: .; J gene: TRBJ2-7; CDR3 protein: CASSLFLLAEQYF; CDR3 DNA: TGTGCCAGCAGCTTATTCCTGTTGGCCGAGCAGTACTTC
V gene: TRBV7-2; D gene: .; J gene: TRBJ1-2; CDR3 protein: CASSLLGVGEGYTF; CDR3 DNA: TGTGCCAGCAGCTTACTTGGTGTAGGGGAAGGCTACACCTTC
V gene: TRBV19; D gene: TRBD2; J gene: TRBJ2-7; CDR3 protein: CASSIRPGLAGGNNEQYF; CDR3 DNA: TGTGCCAGTAGTATCCGTCCGGGACTAGCGGGAGGGAACAACGAGCAGTACTTC
V gene: TRBV7-2; D gene: TRBD1; J gene: TRBJ2-7; CDR3 protein: CASRGQGAGEQYF; CDR3 DNA: TGTGCCAGCAGGGGGCAGGGGGCGGGCGAGCAGTACTTC
V gene: TRBV4-3; D gene: .; J gene: TRBJ2-1; CDR3 protein: CASSQVQALEQFF; CDR3 DNA: TGCGCCAGCAGCCAAGTTCAGGCTTTAGAGCAGTTCTTC
V gene: TRBV7-3; D gene: TRBD1; J gene: TRBJ2-2; CDR3 protein: CASSSTGTGGTGELFF; CDR3 DNA: TGTGCCAGCAGCTCAACCGGGACAGGGGGCACCGGGGAGCTGTTTTTT
V gene: TRBV7-3; D gene: .; J gene: TRBJ1-1; CDR3 protein: CASSASTDTEAFF; CDR3 DNA: TGTGCCAGCAGCGCCTCAACGGACACTGAAGCTTTCTTT
V gene: TRBV7-2; D gene: TRBD2; J gene: TRBJ2-7; CDR3 protein: CASSSDPPSSGGQQYF; CDR3 DNA: TGTGCCAGCAGCTCCGATCCCCCCTCGTCGGGGGGGCAGCAGTACTTC
V gene: TRBV27; D gene: .; J gene: TRBJ1-1; CDR3 protein: CASSLGIANTEAFF; CDR3 DNA: TGTGCCAGCAGTTTAGGCATTGCGAACACTGAAGCTTTCTTT
V gene: TRBV4-1; D gene: TRBD1; J gene: TRBJ1-5; CDR3 protein: CASSLNRGGQPQHF; CDR3 DNA: TGCGCCAGCAGCCTGAACAGGGGGGGTCAGCCCCAGCATTTT
V gene: TRBV5-1; D gene: TRBD2; J gene: TRBJ2-7; CDR3 protein: CASSGLAGGPQEQYF; CDR3 DNA: TGCGCCAGCAGCGGACTAGCGGGAGGGCCGCAGGAGCAGTACTTC
V gene: TRBV19; D gene: .; J gene: TRBJ1-1; CDR3 protein: CASSPRWTEAFF; CDR3 DNA: TGTGCCAGTAGTCCGCGGTGGACTGAAGCTTTCTTT
V gene: TRBV5-1; D gene: .; J gene: TRBJ1-2; CDR3 protein: CASSPLPQESYGYTF; CDR3 DNA: TGCGCCAGCAGCCCACTACCTCAAGAAAGCTATGGCTACACCTTC
V gene: TRBV4-2; D gene: .; J gene: TRBJ1-2; CDR3 protein: CASSQGKGDGYTF; CDR3 DNA: TGTGCCAGCAGCCAAGGGAAAGGGGATGGCTACACCTTC
V gene: TRBV6-1; D gene: .; J gene: TRBJ1-5; CDR3 protein: CASSEGGGFQPQHF; CDR3 DNA: TGTGCCAGCAGTGAGGGGGGGGGATTTCAGCCCCAGCATTTT
V gene: TRBV28; D gene: .; J gene: TRBJ1-2; CDR3 protein: CASSNLVGLINYGYTF; CDR3 DNA: TGTGCCAGCAGTAACCTGGTCGGACTTATTAACTATGGCTACACCTTC
V gene: TRBV28; D gene: .; J gene: TRBJ2-7; CDR3 protein: CASSNLGGLEEQYF; CDR3 DNA: TGTGCCAGCAGCAACCTCGGGGGGCTCGAGGAGCAGTACTTC
V gene: TRBV6-5; D gene: TRBD1; J gene: TRBJ1-1; CDR3 protein: CASSYYGTGNTEAFF; CDR3 DNA: TGTGCCAGCAGTTACTACGGGACAGGGAACACTGAAGCTTTCTTT
V gene: TRBV29-1; D gene: TRBD1; J gene: TRBJ1-2; CDR3 protein: CSDEGPGQGVGYTF; CDR3 DNA: TGCAGCGACGAGGGACCGGGACAGGGTGTTGGCTACACCTTC
V gene: TRBV27; D gene: TRBD2; J gene: TRBJ2-1; CDR3 protein: CASSELAGGPYNEQFF; CDR3 DNA: TGTGCCAGCAGTGAGTTAGCGGGGGGCCCTTACAATGAGCAGTTCTTC
V gene: TRBV6-1; D gene: TRBD1; J gene: TRBJ1-5; CDR3 protein: CASRGDRDGNQPQHF; CDR3 DNA: TGTGCCAGCAGAGGGGACAGGGATGGCAATCAGCCCCAGCATTTT
V gene: TRBV28; D gene: TRBD2; J gene: TRBJ2-1; CDR3 protein: CASSSSPVGLAHNEQFF; CDR3 DNA: TGTGCCAGCAGTTCTTCTCCGGTTGGACTAGCCCACAATGAGCAGTTCTTC
V gene: TRBV5-8; D gene: TRBD2; J gene: TRBJ2-3; CDR3 protein: CASSSLAGEGRDTQYF; CDR3 DNA: TGTGCCAGCAGTTCCCTAGCGGGAGAAGGCAGGGATACGCAGTATTTT
V gene: TRBV19; D gene: TRBD1; J gene: TRBJ2-5; CDR3 protein: CASKNPTGGDQETQYF; CDR3 DNA: TGTGCCAGTAAGAACCCGACAGGGGGGGATCAAGAGACCCAGTACTTC
V gene: TRBV27; D gene: TRBD1; J gene: TRBJ2-7; CDR3 protein: CASSFQSTGSKQYF; CDR3 DNA: TGTGCCAGCAGTTTCCAATCGACAGGGAGTAAGCAGTACTTC
V gene: TRBV5-6; D gene: .; J gene: TRBJ2-5; CDR3 protein: CASSLFSETQYF; CDR3 DNA: TGTGCCAGCAGCTTGTTCTCCGAGACCCAGTACTTC
V gene: TRBV6-1; D gene: .; J gene: TRBJ2-4; CDR3 protein: CASKGRVKNIQYF; CDR3 DNA: TGTGCCAGCAAAGGCAGGGTAAAAAACATTCAGTACTTC
V gene: TRBV6-6; D gene: .; J gene: TRBJ1-1; CDR3 protein: CASSPPTGPTEAFF; CDR3 DNA: TGTGCCAGCAGTCCCCCTACAGGGCCCACTGAAGCTTTCTTT
V gene: TRBV6-5; D gene: TRBD1; J gene: TRBJ2-7; CDR3 protein: CATLYRGRGDEQYF; CDR3 DNA: TGTGCCACCCTTTACAGGGGGCGCGGGGACGAGCAGTACTTC
V gene: TRBV7-9; D gene: TRBD1; J gene: TRBJ1-2; CDR3 protein: CASSSRQGTNYGYTF; CDR3 DNA: TGTGCCAGCAGCAGCCGACAGGGGACAAACTATGGCTACACCTTC
V gene: TRBV6-5; D gene: .; J gene: TRBJ1-1; CDR3 protein: CASSYSGGVGTEAFF; CDR3 DNA: TGTGCCAGCAGTTACTCCGGGGGAGTCGGCACTGAAGCTTTCTTT
V gene: TRBV14; D gene: .; J gene: TRBJ2-7; CDR3 protein: CASSQGPYEQYF; CDR3 DNA: TGTGCCAGCAGCCAAGGTCCATACGAGCAGTACTTC
V gene: TRBV18; D gene: .; J gene: TRBJ2-1; CDR3 protein: CASSPVQAASYNEQFF; CDR3 DNA: TGTGCCAGCTCACCGGTCCAGGCAGCCTCCTACAATGAGCAGTTCTTC
V gene: TRBV2; D gene: TRBD1; J gene: TRBJ1-2; CDR3 protein: CASRETGGGYTF; CDR3 DNA: TGTGCCAGCAGGGAAACAGGGGGTGGCTACACCTTC
V gene: TRBV28; D gene: TRBD1; J gene: TRBJ1-4; CDR3 protein: CASTIPGQGEDEKLFF; CDR3 DNA: TGTGCCAGCACCATCCCGGGACAGGGGGAGGATGAAAAACTGTTTTTT
V gene: TRBV4-3; D gene: .; J gene: TRBJ2-5; CDR3 protein: CASSQRTDQETQYF; CDR3 DNA: TGCGCCAGCAGCCAAAGGACAGACCAAGAGACCCAGTACTTC
V gene: TRBV18; D gene: .; J gene: TRBJ1-1; CDR3 protein: CASSPTRTADTEAFF; CDR3 DNA: TGTGCCAGCTCACCCACCCGGACAGCAGACACTGAAGCTTTCTTT
V gene: TRBV7-2; D gene: .; J gene: TRBJ1-4; CDR3 protein: CASSLQGQEKLFF; CDR3 DNA: TGTGCCAGCAGCTTGCAGGGCCAGGAAAAACTGTTTTTT
V gene: TRBV29-1; D gene: TRBD1; J gene: TRBJ2-7; CDR3 protein: CSVGEDRMHF; CDR3 DNA: TGCAGCGTTGGCGAGGACAGGATGCACTTC
V gene: TRBV6-5; D gene: TRBD1; J gene: TRBJ2-1; CDR3 protein: CASRQGTGRNEQFF; CDR3 DNA: TGTGCCAGCAGACAAGGGACAGGACGCAATGAGCAGTTCTTC